The entry below gives a single T cell receptor beta chain sequence along with its context. This clonotype was observed at least ten times. Its specific antigen is unknown. Qualities for individual bases were not recorded, and no much larger clone is one base off. This sample is part of a study of T cells in Graves' hyperthyroidism and ophthalmopathy (dated by TCRdb to about 2019). Concerning the study at large: Peripheral blood samples were taken at the time of initial diagnosis, prior to any treatment. To identify TCR V-J signatures that set the groups apart, the researchers used a discovery cohort of 100 or so patients, made up of 40 to 45 with Graves' ophthalmopathy and about 60 with stable Graves' hyperthyroidism. Prospective prediction of ophthalmopathy was tested in an independent validation cohort consisting of some 20 hyperthyroidism patients and 17 patients who later progressed to ophthalmopathy. For training and testing, the 100 patients in the discovery cohort were randomly divided in a 7:3 ratio. In several Graves' hyperthyroidism patients, the study also compared T-cell repertoires from thyroid tissue with T-cell repertoires from blood. After blood sampling, hyperthyroidism patients were treated with methimazole at a starting dose of 30 mg daily, and ophthalmopathy patients were treated with high-dose intravenous methylprednisolone. The paper reports TCR Vbeta CDR3 sequencing of roughly 140 peripheral blood samples: 40 to 45 ophthalmopathy, 75 to 80 hyperthyroidism and around 17 progressor patients.

Overall study results and their limits: Most expanded thyroid clonotypes (frequency above 0.001) were also detected in blood, a finding suggesting that blood repertoires may reflect thyroid immune responses. In cross-validation, a model built on a 13 V-J signature told ophthalmopathy apart from stable hyperthyroidism with approximately 91% sensitivity and about 81% specificity, and in testing the same model reached 80%/75%. Sample size was not statistically predetermined, and investigators were not blinded to group allocation. In validation, the model predicted progression to ophthalmopathy with 65% to 71% sensitivity and about 73% specificity, a median of 6.5 months before onset.

Ophthalmopathy patients had moderately to severely active disease, with a Clinical Activity Score of 3 or more, a NOSPECS grade of 4 or more, and a disease duration of less than 3 months. The study excluded patients with uncontrolled infections, other autoimmune diseases, pregnancy or lactation. Diagnoses relied on clinical symptoms, serum thyroxine and TRAb, thyroid ultrasound and orbital computed tomography. PBMCs were isolated from about 9 ml of fresh peripheral blood by Ficoll-Paque density gradient centrifugation. Total RNA was extracted using Trizol reagent, and RNA quality was assessed on an Agilent 2100 Bioanalyzer. TCR beta CDR3 regions were amplified from RNA transcripts. For the first round of RT-PCR on the TCR CDR3, the HTBI primer set was used together with the Qiagen OneStep RT-PCR kit. The libraries were constructed in a second round of multiplex PCR and then size-selected and purified. Paired-end sequencing of the libraries was performed with 100 bp reads on an Illumina HiSeq2000. On the authors' methods: Raw data were processed with SOAPnuke, discarding reads with adapters, uncalled bases, mean Phred below 15, or no exact constant-primer or identifier match. COPE v1.2.5 was used to merge high-quality paired reads, and clonotypes were defined as unique nucleotide sequences. MiTCR v1.1 was used to align the clonotypes against IMGT TRBV, TRBD and TRBJ reference segments. Analysis was restricted to V-J combinations with a frequency above 0.0001, which covered about 99% of repertoires. A TCS score was defined as the ratio between F50 (clonal expansion) and ExV (chaos), using BLOSUM62-based TCRdist between CDR3 peptides within each V-J. Welch's t-statistics and random forest reduced roughly 500 V-J features to under 15, which were used in a naive Bayes classifier (R e1071). Clones were called with MiXCR by TCRdb after fastp trimmed the public reads at Q25, and only in-frame beta chains were retained. One record per CDR3 amino acid sequence lists the most common genes and DNA. For this entry, the V and J calls and clone size follow TCRdb and not the study's own pipeline. The sample contains fewer than 650,000 distinct CDR3 sequences, 14% of them found a single time. The ten largest clones take up approximately 6.4% of the sample.

Measured from the cysteine to the phenylalanine, the CDR3 is 14 residues long. Solely the CDR3 DNA is kept, with 42 bases framed from the first base. CDR1 is given as SGHTS and CDR2 as YDEGEE, both from the germline V gene. The V end loses 0 bases and the J end loses 4 bases, and a stretch of 11 bases separates them. The sample taken for sequencing was blood. This receptor was obtained from a woman under 30 with Graves' ophthalmopathy. The chain was built from TRBV5-8 and TRBJ2-7, with the D gene call left open. The bases are TGTGCCAGCAGCTTGGCGAGACCAGATTACGAGCAGTACTTC. Its translation reads: CASSLARPDYEQYF.